The present T cell receptor (beta chain) was sequenced within a study of T cell clonotyping in hematopoietic cell transplantation. Study outcomes and limitations: Broader posttransplant TCR repertoire diversity was predicted by graft donor and pretransplant recipient Inverse Simpson Index values. No sorting was done, leaving CD4 and CD8 contributions mixed. Pathologically expanded recipient clonotypes increased progressively from day 30 to day 180 as diversity fell. At the given depth, recipient repertoires were over 95% de novo clonotypes.

With respect to this clone: Its antigen remains unidentified.

Clones were read by immunoSEQ multiplex PCR, and TCRdb kept only the in-frame ones, dropping some. The sample shows approximately 12,000 clones, approximately 67% of them seen only once. The V and J ends lost 4 bases and 4 bases respectively, with 13 bases between them. The CDR3 sequence is 14 residues long. Germline lookup yields CDR1 SGHRS and CDR2 YFSETQ. Sequenced here: peripheral blood mononuclear cells, sampled 180 days after allogeneic stem cell transplant. J is TRBJ2-3 and V is TRBV5-1, with D tentatively TRBD1 or TRBD2 (5 bases each). This clonotype originated in a male patient between 60 and 69 years old who had an allogeneic stem cell transplant from an unrelated donor, so the T cells may come from the graft donor. Some clones in this sample may be carry-over from other donors' samples. CDR3 in amino acids: CASSQSGGADTQYF. The CDR3 coding sequence is TGCGCCAGCAGCCAGTCTGGGGGTGCAGATACGCAGTATTTT.